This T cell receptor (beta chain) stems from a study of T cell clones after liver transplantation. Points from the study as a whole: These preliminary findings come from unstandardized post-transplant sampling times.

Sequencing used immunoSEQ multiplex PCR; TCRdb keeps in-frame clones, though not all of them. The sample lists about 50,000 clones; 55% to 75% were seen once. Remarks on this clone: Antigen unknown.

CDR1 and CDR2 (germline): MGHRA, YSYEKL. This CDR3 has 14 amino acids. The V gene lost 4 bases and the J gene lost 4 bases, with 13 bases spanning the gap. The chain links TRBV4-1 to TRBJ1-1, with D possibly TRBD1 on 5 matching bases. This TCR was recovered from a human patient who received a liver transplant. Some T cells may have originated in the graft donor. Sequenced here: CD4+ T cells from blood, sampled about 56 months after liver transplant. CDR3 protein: CASSPAGRGTEAFF. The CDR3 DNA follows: TGCGCCAGCAGCCCGGCGGGGAGGGGCACTGAAGCTTTCTTT.